The text below deals with one T cell receptor beta chain. Its antigen is currently unknown. Germline-derived CDR1 and CDR2 are KGHSH and LQKENI. This CDR3 is built from 17 residues. V was trimmed by 2 bases and J by 4 bases, leaving 20 bases between them. This record comes from a study of cytomegalovirus exposure and HLA in healthy donors. Study results and limitations: Within a later analysis, the majority of CMV-associated TCR beta chains appeared HLA-restricted. For most TCR beta V segments, an earlier analysis put the productive rate at about 87% or about 30% of the time.

The primer mix had 60 Vbeta and 13 Jbeta primers. Data came from immunoSEQ multiplex PCR; TCRdb stores just in-frame clones and leaves some out. The sample has tens of thousands of clones, 60% to 85% seen once; the top ten hold 3.5% to 5.5%. The receptor comes from a man in his forties or fifties in good health and CMV-seronegative. The specimen sequenced was PBMCs. The chain couples TRBV18 to TRBJ1-2; D is possibly TRBD1 (6 bases). The CDR3 spells CASSPEVQRVGGYGYTF. CDR3 nucleotide sequence: TGTGCCAGCTCACCAGAAGTCCAGAGAGTAGGGGGCTATGGCTACACCTTC.